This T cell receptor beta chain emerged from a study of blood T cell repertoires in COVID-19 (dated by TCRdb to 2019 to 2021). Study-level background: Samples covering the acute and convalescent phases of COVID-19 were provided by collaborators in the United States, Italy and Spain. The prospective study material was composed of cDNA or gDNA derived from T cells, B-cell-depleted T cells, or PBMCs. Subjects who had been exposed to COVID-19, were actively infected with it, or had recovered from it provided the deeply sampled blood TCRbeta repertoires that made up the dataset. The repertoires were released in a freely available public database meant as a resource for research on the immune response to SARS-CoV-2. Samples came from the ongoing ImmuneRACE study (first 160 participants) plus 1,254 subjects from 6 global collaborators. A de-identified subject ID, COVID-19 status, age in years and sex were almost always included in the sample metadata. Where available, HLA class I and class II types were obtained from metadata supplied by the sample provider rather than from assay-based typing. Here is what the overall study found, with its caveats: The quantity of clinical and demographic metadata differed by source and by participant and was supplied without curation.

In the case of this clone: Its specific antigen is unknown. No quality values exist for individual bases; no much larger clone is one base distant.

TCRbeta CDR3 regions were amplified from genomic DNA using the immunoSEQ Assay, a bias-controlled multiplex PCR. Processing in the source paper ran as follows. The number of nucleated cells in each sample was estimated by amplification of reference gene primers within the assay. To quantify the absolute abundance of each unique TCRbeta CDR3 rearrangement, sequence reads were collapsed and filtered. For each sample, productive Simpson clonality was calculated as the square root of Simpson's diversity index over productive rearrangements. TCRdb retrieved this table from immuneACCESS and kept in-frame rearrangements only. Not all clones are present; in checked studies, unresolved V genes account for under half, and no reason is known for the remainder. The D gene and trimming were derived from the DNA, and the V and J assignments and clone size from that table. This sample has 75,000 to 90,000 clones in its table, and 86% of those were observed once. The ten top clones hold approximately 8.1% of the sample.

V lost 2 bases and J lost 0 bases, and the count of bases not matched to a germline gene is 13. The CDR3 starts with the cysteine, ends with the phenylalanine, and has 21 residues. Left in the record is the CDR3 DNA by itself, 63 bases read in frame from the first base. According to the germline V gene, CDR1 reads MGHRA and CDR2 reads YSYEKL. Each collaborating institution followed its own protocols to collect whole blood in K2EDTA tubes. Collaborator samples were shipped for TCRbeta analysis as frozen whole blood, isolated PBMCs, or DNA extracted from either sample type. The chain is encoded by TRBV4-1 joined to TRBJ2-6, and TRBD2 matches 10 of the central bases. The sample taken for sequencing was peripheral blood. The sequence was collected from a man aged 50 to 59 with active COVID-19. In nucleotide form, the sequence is TGCGCCAGCAGCCAACCCCTAGCGGGAGTAGGACACTCCTCTGGGGCCAACGTCCTGACTTTC. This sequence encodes CASSQPLAGVGHSSGANVLTF.